Below, one TCR beta chain is given with its context. Its antigen remains unknown. The entry originates in a study of shared clonotypes between healthy human individuals. Assay execution took place at the deep level. TCRdb's table, derived via immunoSEQ multiplex PCR, lists solely in-frame clones and lacks some. The sample holds about 2 million clones; around 96% are singletons and the top ten take around 1.1%. CD45RO-negative, CCR7-selected cells formed the naive CD8 fraction, which excluded terminally differentiated effector memory CD45RA+ cells. Study observations and caveats: Several donors held 4.5% to 5% of naive CD4 clonotypes in common.

The CDR3 sequence is 13 residues long. Germline lookup yields CDR1 SGHVS and CDR2 FQNEAQ. Trimming removed 5 bases from V and 7 bases from J; junction bases left unmatched: 4. This TCR derives from a man aged 18 to 29 in good health. The sample comprised naive CD8+ T cells sorted from blood. The chain carries TRBV7-8 and TRBJ2-2; 7 nucleotides agree with TRBD1. Here the CDR3 DNA reads TGTGCCAGCAGCCCGACAGGGAACGGGGAGCTGTTTTTT. Its translation: CASSPTGNGELFF.